This T cell receptor beta chain originates from a study of human T cells and chemical hapten exposure. Findings and caveats of the study: Those TCRs sitting above 1 in 1000 frequency stayed the same with DPC sensitization.

This CDR3 spans 10 amino acids. The germline V and J ends were trimmed by 5 bases and 7 bases, with 6 bases remaining between them. Germline assignment: CDR1 SQVTM and CDR2 ANQGSEA. This clonotype was observed a few times. Its matching antigen is unknown. TCRdb recomputed calls from the RACE reads with MiXCR, one row per CDR3 protein. Of fewer than 100,000 distinct CDR3 sequences in the sample, 7.5% to 10% were seen once. Described time point: patch test 2, 6 weeks after DPC sensitization. Treatment meaning: therapeutic diphenylcyclopropenone sensitization with weekly scalp DPC. Alopecia patients deemed DPC-suitable, aged 18 to 70, excluding pregnancy.

The sequences come from whole blood, collected in connection with sensitization to the hapten diphenylcyclopropenone (DPC). The sequence derives from a middle-aged woman with alopecia areata. Some clones in this sample may be carry-over from other donors' samples. The genes are TRBV29-1 and TRBJ2-1, with unresolved D. This CDR3 is CSVRTNEQFF. The DNA of the CDR3 is TGCAGCGTTAGAACTAATGAGCAGTTCTTC.